Listed below are T cell receptor beta chains from one sample, sequenced in a study of T cell responses to AZD1222 COVID-19 vaccine. Clones were read by immunoSEQ multiplex PCR, and TCRdb kept only the in-frame ones, dropping some. The repertoire holds about 160,000 clones, with approximately 94% as singletons. The sample here was peripheral blood, taken 28 days after the second AZD1222 dose. The source is an adult who received the AZD1222 COVID-19 vaccine. The CDR3 runs from the conserved cysteine through the conserved F or W. The D gene is left open where the match is weak. The size of a clone is reported for some rows only, either as once, few or many, or as a class for expanded clones.

V gene	J gene	clone size	D gene	CDR3 protein	CDR3 DNA
TRBV28	TRBJ1-1	-	TRBD1	CASSHGTGEAFF	TGTGCCAGCAGCCACGGGACAGGTGAAGCTTTCTTT
TRBV7-8	TRBJ1-1	-	-	CASSFRGYTEAFF	TGTGCCAGCAGCTTCAGGGGTTACACTGAAGCTTTCTTT
TRBV27	TRBJ1-5	-	TRBD1	CASSLRGLVQPQHF	TGTGCCAGCAGTCTAAGGGGGCTCGTGCAGCCCCAGCATTTT
TRBV7-2	TRBJ2-1	few	TRBD2	CASSLGISGRNEQFF	TGTGCCAGCAGCTTAGGTATTAGCGGGAGGAATGAGCAGTTCTTC
TRBV6-1	TRBJ2-1	-	-	CASSEWDLYSYNEQFF	TGTGCCAGCAGTGAATGGGACTTGTACTCCTACAATGAGCAGTTCTTC
TRBV5-8	TRBJ2-1	-	-	CASSHPIWSDEQFF	TGTGCCAGCAGCCACCCTATCTGGAGTGATGAGCAGTTCTTC
TRBV15	TRBJ2-7	-	-	CATSRGGEQYF	TGTGCCACCAGCAGGGGCGGGGAGCAGTACTTC
TRBV6-6	TRBJ2-7	-	TRBD2	CASAGTSGGYEQYF	TGTGCCAGCGCCGGGACTAGCGGGGGCTACGAGCAGTACTTC
TRBV28	TRBJ1-2	-	TRBD1	CASSLWTGGGGYTF	TGTGCCAGCAGTTTATGGACAGGGGGCGGTGGCTACACCTTC
TRBV24-1	TRBJ1-6	-	-	CATSAGQGSPLHF	TGTGCCACCAGTGCCGGCCAGGGATCACCCCTCCACTTT
TRBV10-3	TRBJ2-1	-	TRBD2	CAISESSPRPSGSSYNEQFF	TGTGCCATCAGTGAGTCCTCTCCCCGGCCTAGCGGGAGCTCCTACAATGAGCAGTTCTTC
TRBV6-2/TRBV6-3	TRBJ2-5	-	TRBD1	CASSQGQEAQYF	TGTGCCAGCAGCCAGGGACAGGAGGCCCAGTACTTC
TRBV6-2/TRBV6-3	TRBJ1-2	-	-	CASSFAGVVNYGYTF	TGTGCCAGCAGCTTTGCAGGGGTAGTGAACTATGGCTACACCTTC
TRBV6-2/TRBV6-3	TRBJ2-1	-	TRBD1	CASSYHGPGQGANEQFF	TGTGCCAGCAGTTACCACGGACCGGGACAGGGGGCCAATGAGCAGTTCTTC
TRBV6-1	TRBJ1-1	-	-	CASSPPQGLNTEAFF	TGTGCCAGCAGTCCCCCACAGGGACTGAACACTGAAGCTTTCTTT
TRBV18	TRBJ1-2	-	-	CASSPRGGPINYGYTF	TGTGCCAGCTCACCAAGGGGCGGACCGATTAACTATGGCTACACCTTC
TRBV9	TRBJ1-1	-	-	CASSVGVGTEAFF	TGTGCCAGCAGCGTAGGCGTTGGCACTGAAGCTTTCTTT
TRBV2	TRBJ2-7	-	TRBD1	CASSQTNTGGSEYF	TGTGCCAGCAGCCAAACCAATACAGGGGGTTCGGAGTACTTC
TRBV18	TRBJ2-4	-	-	CASSPGGLNIQYF	TGTGCCAGCTCACCGGGGGGGCTGAACATTCAGTACTTC
TRBV27	TRBJ2-7	-	TRBD2	CASSLYVAGGSYEQYF	TGTGCCAGCAGTTTATACGTAGCGGGAGGTTCCTACGAGCAGTACTTC
TRBV21-1	TRBJ1-5	once	-	CASSGTGLGNQPQHF	TGTGCCAGCAGCGGGACGGGGCTGGGAAATCAGCCCCAGCATTTT
TRBV5-1	TRBJ2-3	-	-	CASSLRDPTDTQYF	TGCGCCAGCAGCCTACGGGACCCCACAGATACGCAGTATTTT
TRBV7-2	TRBJ1-5	once	-	CASSLGQGNQPQHF	TGTGCCAGCAGCTTAGGACAGGGCAATCAGCCCCAGCATTTT
TRBV3-1/TRBV3-2	TRBJ1-2	-	-	CASSQSGGDFGYTF	TGTGCCAGCAGCCAAAGTGGAGGGGATTTTGGCTACACCTTC
TRBV25-1	TRBJ2-1	-	-	CASSGVGEQFF	TGTGCCAGCAGTGGGGTAGGGGAGCAGTTCTTC
TRBV5-1	TRBJ1-2	-	-	CASSLGGVINGYTF	TGCGCCAGCAGCTTGGGGGGAGTTATTAATGGCTACACCTTC
TRBV4-3	TRBJ1-1	-	-	CASSLKTENTEAFF	TGCGCCAGCAGCCTAAAGACAGAGAACACTGAAGCTTTCTTT
TRBV30	TRBJ2-7	-	TRBD1	CACDHPGQIYEQYF	TGTGCCTGTGATCACCCGGGACAGATCTACGAGCAGTACTTC
TRBV19	TRBJ1-5	-	-	CASSIKGTSPYSNQPQHF	TGTGCCAGTAGTATAAAGGGGACAAGTCCCTATAGCAATCAGCCCCAGCATTTT
TRBV7-9	TRBJ1-6	once	-	CASRLTEGNSPLHF	TGTGCCAGCAGACTCACGGAGGGTAATTCACCCCTCCACTTT
TRBV28	TRBJ2-7	-	-	CASSSGGGGSSYEQYF	TGTGCCAGCAGTTCCGGGGGAGGGGGGAGCTCCTACGAGCAGTACTTC
TRBV29-1	TRBJ1-1	-	-	CSAAPQPAMNTEAFF	TGCAGCGCTGCGCCTCAACCGGCTATGAACACTGAAGCTTTCTTT
TRBV19	TRBJ1-5	-	-	CASSEQYNQPQHF	TGTGCCAGTAGTGAACAGTACAATCAGCCCCAGCATTTT
TRBV9	TRBJ1-1	-	-	CASSVTGTLNTEAFF	TGTGCCAGCAGCGTAACAGGGACTCTGAACACTGAAGCTTTCTTT
TRBV9	TRBJ1-6	-	-	CASSVGGNSPLHF	TGTGCCAGCAGCGTAGGCGGGAATTCACCCCTCCACTTT
TRBV3-1/TRBV3-2	TRBJ1-6	-	-	CASSQDREDSPLHF	TGTGCCAGCAGCCAAGACAGGGAGGACTCACCCCTCCACTTT
TRBV19	TRBJ2-1	few	TRBD1	CASSIGDRGPDNEQFF	TGTGCCAGTAGTATAGGAGACAGGGGGCCGGACAATGAGCAGTTCTTC
TRBV5-1	TRBJ2-1	-	TRBD2	CASSSGLAGNNEQFF	TGCGCCAGCAGCTCGGGACTAGCGGGCAACAATGAGCAGTTCTTC
TRBV9	TRBJ2-2	-	-	CASSPRDLLGIGELFF	TGTGCCAGCAGCCCCCGCGACCTCCTGGGAATCGGGGAGCTGTTTTTT
TRBV6-5	TRBJ1-1	-	TRBD1	CASSVTGRNTEAFF	TGTGCCAGCAGCGTGACAGGGAGGAACACTGAAGCTTTCTTT
TRBV14	TRBJ2-2	-	-	CASSQGFRELFF	TGTGCCAGCAGCCAGGGGTTCAGGGAGCTGTTTTTT
TRBV5-6	TRBJ2-7	-	-	CASSRGLLYEQYF	TGTGCCAGCAGCCGAGGTCTCCTATACGAGCAGTACTTC
TRBV18	TRBJ2-4	once	-	CASSPLGALAKNIQYF	TGTGCCAGCTCACCACTCGGGGCCCTAGCCAAAAACATTCAGTACTTC
TRBV5-4	TRBJ1-4	-	-	CASSLVGQKGEKLFF	TGTGCCAGCAGCTTGGTTGGGCAAAAGGGGGAAAAACTGTTTTTT
TRBV6-5	TRBJ2-2	-	-	CASTLNWGSTGELFF	TGTGCCAGCACCCTAAACTGGGGTAGTACCGGGGAGCTGTTTTTT
TRBV28	TRBJ2-7	once	TRBD1	CASSSGQNYEQYF	TGTGCCAGCAGTTCGGGACAGAACTACGAGCAGTACTTC
TRBV10-3	TRBJ2-3	-	TRBD2	CAISGLGDREGEDTQYF	TGTGCCATCAGTGGCCTGGGGGACCGGGAGGGGGAAGATACGCAGTATTTT
TRBV11-3	TRBJ2-1	-	-	CASSLNNEQFF	TGTGCCAGCAGCCTGAACAATGAGCAGTTCTTC
TRBV15	TRBJ2-5	once	TRBD1	CATLRQGDRETQYF	TGTGCCACCCTTAGACAGGGGGACCGAGAGACCCAGTACTTC
TRBV11-2	TRBJ1-6	-	-	CASSPRTAAYNSPLHF	TGTGCCAGCAGCCCCCGGACCGCCGCCTATAATTCACCCCTCCACTTT
TRBV11-2	TRBJ2-7	-	TRBD2	CASSLVSGSSYEQYF	TGTGCCAGCAGCTTAGTTAGCGGGAGCTCCTACGAGCAGTACTTC
TRBV19	TRBJ2-1	-	TRBD2	CASRTSYEQFF	TGTGCCAGTAGGACTAGCTATGAGCAGTTCTTC
TRBV13	TRBJ1-1	-	-	CASSLGIRTEAFF	TGTGCCAGCAGCTTAGGTATTCGCACTGAAGCTTTCTTT
TRBV28	TRBJ2-2	-	-	CASSFGGLAGELFF	TGTGCCAGCAGTTTTGGAGGGCTCGCCGGGGAGCTGTTTTTT
TRBV15	TRBJ2-1	-	-	CATSRGGTLYNEQFF	TGTGCCACCAGCAGAGGAGGGACTCTTTATAATGAGCAGTTCTTC
TRBV3-1/TRBV3-2	TRBJ2-1	-	-	CASSLQAGTYNEQFF	TGTGCCAGCAGCCTACAGGCCGGGACTTACAATGAGCAGTTCTTC
TRBV15	TRBJ1-1	-	TRBD1	CATSRRTGASNTEAFF	TGTGCCACCAGCAGAAGGACAGGGGCGTCGAACACTGAAGCTTTCTTT
TRBV5-4	TRBJ2-7	-	-	CASSLAPAGRNEQYF	TGTGCCAGCAGCCTCGCCCCCGCGGGAAGGAACGAGCAGTACTTC
TRBV7-2	TRBJ1-1	-	-	CASRSQVGNTEAFF	TGTGCCAGCAGGTCACAGGTCGGCAACACTGAAGCTTTCTTT